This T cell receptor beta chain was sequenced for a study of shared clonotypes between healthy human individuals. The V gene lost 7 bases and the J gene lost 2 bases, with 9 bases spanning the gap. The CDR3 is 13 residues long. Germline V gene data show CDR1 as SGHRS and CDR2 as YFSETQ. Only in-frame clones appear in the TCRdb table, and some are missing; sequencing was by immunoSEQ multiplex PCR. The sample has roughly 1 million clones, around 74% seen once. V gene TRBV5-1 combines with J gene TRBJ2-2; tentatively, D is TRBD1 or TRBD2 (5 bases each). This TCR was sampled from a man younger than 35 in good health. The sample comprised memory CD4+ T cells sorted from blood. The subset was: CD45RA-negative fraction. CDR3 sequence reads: CASGDVNTGELFF. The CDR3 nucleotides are TGCGCCAGCGGGGACGTAAACACCGGGGAGCTGTTTTTT.